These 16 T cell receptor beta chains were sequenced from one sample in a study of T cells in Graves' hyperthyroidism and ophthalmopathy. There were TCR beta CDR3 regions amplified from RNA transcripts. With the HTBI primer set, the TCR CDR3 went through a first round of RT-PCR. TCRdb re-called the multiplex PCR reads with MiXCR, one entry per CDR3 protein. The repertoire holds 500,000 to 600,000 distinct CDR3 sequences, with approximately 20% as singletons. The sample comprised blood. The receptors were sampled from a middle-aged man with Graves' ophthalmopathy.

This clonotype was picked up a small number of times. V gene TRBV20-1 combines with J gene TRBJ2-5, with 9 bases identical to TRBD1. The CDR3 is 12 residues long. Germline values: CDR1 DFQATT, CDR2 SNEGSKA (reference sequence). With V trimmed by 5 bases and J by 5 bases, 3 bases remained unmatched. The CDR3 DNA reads TGCAGTGCTGGACAGGGGTGGGAGACCCAGTACTTC. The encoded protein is CSAGQGWETQYF.

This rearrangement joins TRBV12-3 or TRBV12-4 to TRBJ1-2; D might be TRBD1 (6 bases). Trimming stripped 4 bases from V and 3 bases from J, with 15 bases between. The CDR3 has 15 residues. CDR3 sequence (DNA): TGTGCCAGCAGTTCCGAGGGGGGACGGGACTATGGCTACACCTTC. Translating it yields CASSSEGGRDYGYTF.

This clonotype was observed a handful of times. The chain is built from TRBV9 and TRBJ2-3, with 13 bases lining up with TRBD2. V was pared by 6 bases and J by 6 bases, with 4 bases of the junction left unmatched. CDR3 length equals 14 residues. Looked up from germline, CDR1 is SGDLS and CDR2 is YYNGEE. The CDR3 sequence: CASTTSGRMDTQYF. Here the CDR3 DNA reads TGTGCCAGCACGACTAGCGGGAGGATGGATACGCAGTATTTT.

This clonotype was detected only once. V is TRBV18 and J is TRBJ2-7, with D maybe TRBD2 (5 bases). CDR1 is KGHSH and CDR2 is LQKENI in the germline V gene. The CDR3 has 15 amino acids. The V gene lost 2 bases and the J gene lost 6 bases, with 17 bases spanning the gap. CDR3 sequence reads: CASSPTGRGLGEQYF. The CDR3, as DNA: TGTGCCAGCTCACCAACCGGCCGGGGTTTAGGCGAGCAGTACTTC. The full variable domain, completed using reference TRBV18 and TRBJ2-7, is NAGVMQNPRHLVRRRGQEARLRCSPMKGHSHVYWYRQLPEEGLKFMVYLQKENIIDESGMPKERFSAEFPKEGPSILRIQQVVRGDSAAYFCASSPTGRGLGEQYFGPGTRLTVT.

This chain's CDR3 is CASSSYKTGELFF. For the CDR3, the DNA is TGCGCCAGCAGCTCCTACAAGACCGGGGAGCTGTTTTTT. The V gene is TRBV5-1, the J gene TRBJ2-2; D unresolved. The germline gives CDR1 SGHRS, CDR2 YFSETQ. The CDR3 is 13 amino acids. V lost 3 bases and J 5 bases, leaving 8 bases between the germline ends.

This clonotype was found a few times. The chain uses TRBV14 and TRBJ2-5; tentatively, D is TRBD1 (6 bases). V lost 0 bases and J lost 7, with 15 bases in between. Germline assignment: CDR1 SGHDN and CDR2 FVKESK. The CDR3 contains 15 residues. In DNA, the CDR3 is TGTGCCAGCAGCCAAGAAGGCCAGGGGATGCGGACCCAGTACTTC. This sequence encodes CASSQEGQGMRTQYF.

Here the CDR3 DNA reads TGTGCCAGCAGTTCGGCAGGAGTACCAGAGGGCGAGTTCCTGAGAAACATTCAGTACTTC. It yields the protein CASSSAGVPEGEFLRNIQYF. The chain uses TRBV12-3 or TRBV12-4 and TRBJ2-4, with D possibly TRBD2 on 5 matching bases. Trimming left V 4 bases short and J 6 bases short, with 31 bases between. This CDR3 comprises 20 residues.

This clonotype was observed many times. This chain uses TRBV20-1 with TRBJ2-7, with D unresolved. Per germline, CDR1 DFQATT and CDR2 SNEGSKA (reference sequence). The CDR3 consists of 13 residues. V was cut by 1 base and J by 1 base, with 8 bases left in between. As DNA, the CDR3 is TGCAGTGCTAGAGGGACGCAGTCCTACGAGCAGTACTTC. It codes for CSARGTQSYEQYF.

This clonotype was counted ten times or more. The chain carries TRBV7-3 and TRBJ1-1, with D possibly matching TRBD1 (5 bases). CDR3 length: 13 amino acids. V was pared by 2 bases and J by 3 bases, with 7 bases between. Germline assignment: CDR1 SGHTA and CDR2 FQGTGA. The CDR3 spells CASSLQGYTEAFF. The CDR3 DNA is TGTGCCAGCAGCTTACAGGGATACACTGAAGCTTTCTTT.

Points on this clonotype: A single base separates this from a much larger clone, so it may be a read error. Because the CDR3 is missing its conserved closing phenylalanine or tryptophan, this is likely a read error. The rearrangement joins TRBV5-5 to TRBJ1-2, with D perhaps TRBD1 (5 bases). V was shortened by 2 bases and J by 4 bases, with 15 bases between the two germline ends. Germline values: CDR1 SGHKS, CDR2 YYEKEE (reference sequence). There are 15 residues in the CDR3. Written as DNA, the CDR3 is TGTGCCAGCAGCTTCCGGGACGGTGCCTCCTATGGCTACACCTCC. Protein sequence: CASSFRDGASYGYTS.

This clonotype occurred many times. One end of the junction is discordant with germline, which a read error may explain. The CDR3 is CASSPGQGTEAFF. The CDR3 region has the DNA TGTGCCAGCTCACCTGGACAGGGCACTGAAGCTTTCTTT. The chain recombines TRBV5-1 with TRBJ1-1; TRBD1 matches at 8 bases. CDR3 length: 13 amino acids. The V gene's germline CDR1 is SGHRS and CDR2 YFSETQ.

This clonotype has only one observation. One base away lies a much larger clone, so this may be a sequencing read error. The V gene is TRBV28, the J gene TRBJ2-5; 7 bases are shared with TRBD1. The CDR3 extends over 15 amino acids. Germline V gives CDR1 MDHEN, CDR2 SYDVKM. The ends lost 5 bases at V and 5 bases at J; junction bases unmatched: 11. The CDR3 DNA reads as TGTGCCAGCAGTCTCGGACAGGATAGCATGGAGACCCAGTACTTC. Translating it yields CASSLGQDSMETQYF.

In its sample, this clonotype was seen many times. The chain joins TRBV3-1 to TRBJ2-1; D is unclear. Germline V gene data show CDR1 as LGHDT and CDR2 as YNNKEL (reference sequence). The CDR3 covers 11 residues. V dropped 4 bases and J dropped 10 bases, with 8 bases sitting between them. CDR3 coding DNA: TGTGCCAGCAGCCTTGCCCTAGAGCAGTTCTTC. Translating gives CASSLALEQFF.

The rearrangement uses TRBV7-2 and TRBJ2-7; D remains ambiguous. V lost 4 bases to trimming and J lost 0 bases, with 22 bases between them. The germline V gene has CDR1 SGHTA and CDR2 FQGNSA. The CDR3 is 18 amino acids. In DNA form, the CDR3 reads TGTGCCAGCAGCTCAAGAGGCAGCCAAGGGTCCTTCTCCTACGAGCAGTACTTC. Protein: CASSSRGSQGSFSYEQYF.

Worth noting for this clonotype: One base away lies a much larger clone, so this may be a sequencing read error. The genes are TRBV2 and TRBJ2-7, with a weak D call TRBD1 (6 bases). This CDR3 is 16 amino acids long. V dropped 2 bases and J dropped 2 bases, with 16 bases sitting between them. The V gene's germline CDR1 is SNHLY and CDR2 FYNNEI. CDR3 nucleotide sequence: TGTGCCAGCAGTGAAAACCCCGGGGACAAGCCCTACGAGCAGTACTTC. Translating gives CASSENPGDKPYEQYF.

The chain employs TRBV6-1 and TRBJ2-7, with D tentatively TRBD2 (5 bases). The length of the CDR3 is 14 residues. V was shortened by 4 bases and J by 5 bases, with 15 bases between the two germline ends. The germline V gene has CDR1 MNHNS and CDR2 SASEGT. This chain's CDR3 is CASSVLGAGDEQYF. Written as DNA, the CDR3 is TGTGCCAGCAGTGTTTTGGGAGCCGGGGACGAGCAGTACTTC.